The 9 T cell receptor beta chains listed next were all sequenced from one sample in a study of response to subunit inactivated influenza vaccine. TCRdb reprocessed the RT-PCR reads via MiXCR and lists one record per CDR3 protein. The sample lists about 800,000 distinct CDR3 sequences, 20% to 25% occurring once. The source material was PBMCs from blood, sampled less than 6 days after vaccination. Every receptor here comes from a man aged 45 to 65 who received an inactivated influenza vaccine.

The chain carries TRBV7-9 and TRBJ2-7, with 11 bases lining up with TRBD2. J was trimmed by 2 bases and V by 1 base; bases with no gene match: 7. Germline V gene lookup returns CDR1 SEHNR and CDR2 FQNEAQ (reference sequence). The CDR3 loop spans 17 amino acids. In DNA form, the CDR3 reads TGTGCCAGCAGCTTAGGGTGGGGACTAGCGGATGCCTACGAGCAGTACTTC. It is translated as CASSLGWGLADAYEQYF.

The V and J genes are TRBV12-3 or TRBV12-4 and TRBJ2-1, with D perhaps TRBD2 (6 bases). The CDR3 consists of 15 residues. V lost 5 bases and J 6 bases, leaving 17 bases between the germline ends. The CDR3 spells CASSPLASGVNEQFF. DNA of the CDR3: TGTGCCAGCAGTCCCCTAGCTTCGGGAGTCAATGAGCAGTTCTTC.

This clonotype was counted many times. The chain joins TRBV12-3 or TRBV12-4 to TRBJ1-3; D not certain. V lost 6 bases, J lost 2 bases, and 5 bases lay in between. CDR3 length: 12 residues. DNA for the CDR3: TGTGCCAGCAGGTCAGCTGGAAACACCATATATTTT. Protein sequence: CASRSAGNTIYF.

The gene calls are TRBV5-1 and TRBJ1-1, with D hard to call. The V gene lost 2 bases and the J gene lost 0 bases, with 14 bases spanning the gap. This CDR3 region has 16 residues. Germline CDR1 reads SGHRS; CDR2 reads YFSETQ. Here the CDR3 DNA reads TGCGCCAGCAGCTTCACCGCCAGTCCCATGAACACTGAAGCTTTCTTT. It codes for CASSFTASPMNTEAFF. Full variable domain (rest looked up from reference TRBV5-1 and TRBJ1-1): KAGVTQTPRYLIKTRGQQVTLSCSPISGHRSVSWYQQTPGQGLQFLFEYFSETQRNKGNFPGRFSGRQFSNSRSEMNVSTLELGDSALYLCASSFTASPMNTEAFFGQGTRLTVV.

The rearrangement links TRBV10-3 to TRBJ2-1; 13 nucleotides agree with TRBD2. V shed 4 bases and J 4 bases; nucleotides not matched to a gene: 1. This CDR3 region has 15 residues. The germline CDR1 and CDR2 sequences are ENHRY and SYGVKD. CDR3 DNA: TGTGCCATCAGTGTGACTAGCGGGGGGTACAATGAGCAGTTCTTC. Translating it yields CAISVTSGGYNEQFF.

This clonotype was observed at least ten times. The chain uses TRBV12-3 or TRBV12-4 and TRBJ2-1; weak D call: TRBD1 (5 bases). This CDR3 spans 15 amino acids. V was clipped by 0 bases and J by 7 bases, with 13 bases between them. The CDR3: CASSLAGVGVNEQFF. The CDR3 bases are TGTGCCAGCAGTTTAGCAGGGGTCGGAGTAAATGAGCAGTTCTTC.

The chain is built from TRBV7-2 and TRBJ2-1; 14 positions agree with TRBD2. CDR3 size: 15 residues. Per germline, CDR1 SGHTA and CDR2 FQGNSA. Germline trimming cut 5 bases from V and 9 bases from J; bases unmatched to any gene: 6. CDR3 DNA sequence: TGTGCCAGCAGCATGGGACTAGCGGGAGCGGTTGAGCAGTTCTTC. Its protein is CASSMGLAGAVEQFF.

The CDR3: CASSLRVTGHQETQYF. The CDR3 nucleotides read TGTGCCAGCAGCTTGAGGGTAACCGGCCACCAAGAGACCCAGTACTTC. The genes are TRBV5-4 and TRBJ2-5; D ambiguous. Trimming removed 1 base at V and 0 bases at J, with 13 bases between. Germline V gives CDR1 SGHNT, CDR2 YYREEE (reference sequence). This CDR3 is 16 amino acids long.

This clonotype was found a few times. V gene TRBV7-2 combines with J gene TRBJ2-2; no definite D call. The V end lost 5 bases, the J end lost 3 bases, and 10 bases lay between the germline ends. The CDR3 runs 14 residues. The germline V gene has CDR1 SGHTA and CDR2 FQGNSA. In DNA, the CDR3 is TGTGCCAGCAGCCCGTTCACTTACACCGGGGAGCTGTTTTTT. It encodes CASSPFTYTGELFF.